The entry that follows covers one TCR beta chain sequence. The data are from a study of CD8+ T cells in alopecia areata. The CDR3 sequence is 16 residues long. With 0 bases clipped from V and 10 bases from J, the junction kept 12 bases outside the gene matches. CDR1 is MNHEY, CDR2 SVGAGI, per germline. The treatment is: oral pan-JAK inhibitor, 5-10 mg twice daily. In each case, RNA was isolated and then reverse transcribed into cDNA as the sequencing template. Profiling relied on immunoSEQ multiplex PCR, and the TCRdb table lists in-frame clones only, not all of them. The top ten clones hold roughly 0.91% of a sample with about 160,000 clones, about 71% of them seen once.

The TCR was taken from a human donor with alopecia areata. The source was CD4+ T cells sorted from blood, collected at week 4, from a patient treated with tofacitinib. The rearrangement joins TRBV6-5 to TRBJ1-2, with 9 nucleotides matching TRBD1. The CDR3 bases are TGTGCCAGCAGTTACTCGAGTAGCCCGGGACAGGGCTCCTACACCTTC. Translated, it gives CASSYSSSPGQGSYTF.